A selection of T cell receptor beta chains follows, all from one sample in a study of T cells after yellow fever vaccination. TCRdb re-called the 5' RACE reads through MiXCR, storing one row per CDR3 protein. The data hold a few hundred thousand distinct CDR3 sequences, with around 5.3% observed a single time. The sequenced sample was CD4+ T cells sorted from PBMCs, obtained on the day of the yellow fever booster vaccination. The receptors originated from a man between 18 and 29 years old who received the YFV17D yellow fever vaccine. Both conserved end residues are part of each CDR3. Fields, in order: CDR3 length, D gene, clone size, V gene, J gene, CDR3 protein, CDR3 DNA. The D gene is left open where the match is weak. The listing skips clone size in some rows; elsewhere it reads once, few, many or a size class.

len: 16; d_gene: -; abundance: few; v_gene: TRBV11-2; j_gene: TRBJ2-1; CDR3aa: CASSQVRGSSYNEQFF; CDR3nt: TGTGCCAGCAGCCAGGTACGGGGGAGCTCCTACAATGAGCAGTTCTTC
len: 15; d_gene: TRBD1; abundance: -; v_gene: TRBV6-6; j_gene: TRBJ1-1; CDR3aa: CASSSRDRVATEAFF; CDR3nt: TGTGCCAGCAGTTCCCGGGACAGGGTTGCGACTGAAGCTTTCTTT
len: 16; d_gene: -; abundance: -; v_gene: TRBV4-3; j_gene: TRBJ1-1; CDR3aa: CASSQDLRQGGTEAFF; CDR3nt: TGCGCCAGCAGCCAAGATTTACGGCAGGGAGGTACTGAAGCTTTCTTT
len: 17; d_gene: TRBD2; abundance: few; v_gene: TRBV6-2/TRBV6-3; j_gene: TRBJ2-1; CDR3aa: CASSYPASGRSYNEQFF; CDR3nt: TGTGCCAGCAGTTACCCCGCTAGCGGACGCTCCTACAATGAGCAGTTCTTC
len: 15; d_gene: -; abundance: few; v_gene: TRBV11-3; j_gene: TRBJ2-3; CDR3aa: CASSLGGPETDTQYF; CDR3nt: TGTGCCAGCAGCTTAGGGGGACCCGAGACAGATACGCAGTATTTT
len: 16; d_gene: TRBD2; abundance: -; v_gene: TRBV7-2; j_gene: TRBJ2-3; CDR3aa: CASRAPGRGGTDTQYF; CDR3nt: TGTGCCAGCAGGGCCCCAGGGCGGGGGGGGACAGATACGCAGTATTTT
len: 13; d_gene: -; abundance: many; v_gene: TRBV5-4; j_gene: TRBJ2-5; CDR3aa: CASSLQAQETQYF; CDR3nt: TGTGCCAGCAGCTTGCAGGCCCAAGAGACCCAGTACTTC
len: 14; d_gene: TRBD1; abundance: -; v_gene: TRBV7-2; j_gene: TRBJ1-1; CDR3aa: CASSRGLANTEAFF; CDR3nt: TGTGCCAGCAGCAGGGGGCTGGCGAACACTGAAGCTTTCTTT
len: 15; d_gene: -; abundance: few; v_gene: TRBV5-1; j_gene: TRBJ2-1; CDR3aa: CASSRGDGAYNEQFF; CDR3nt: TGCGCCAGCAGCAGAGGAGACGGGGCCTACAATGAGCAGTTCTTC
len: 19; d_gene: -; abundance: many; v_gene: TRBV7-6; j_gene: TRBJ2-6; CDR3aa: CASSSAYRGGKSGANVLTF; CDR3nt: TGTGCCAGCAGCTCGGCGTACAGGGGGGGAAAGTCCGGGGCCAACGTCCTGACTTTC
len: 16; d_gene: -; abundance: few; v_gene: TRBV4-2; j_gene: TRBJ2-3; CDR3aa: CASSLSSGLITDTQYF; CDR3nt: TGTGCCAGCAGCCTATCAAGCGGACTAATCACAGATACGCAGTATTTT
len: 15; d_gene: -; abundance: -; v_gene: TRBV19; j_gene: TRBJ2-7; CDR3aa: CASSTSGRPTYEQYF; CDR3nt: TGTGCCAGTAGTACCTCAGGGAGGCCGACCTACGAGCAGTACTTC
len: 14; d_gene: TRBD1; abundance: -; v_gene: TRBV12-3/TRBV12-4; j_gene: TRBJ2-7; CDR3aa: CASNPQGQIGEQYF; CDR3nt: TGTGCCAGCAACCCCCAGGGACAGATAGGGGAGCAGTACTTC
len: 11; d_gene: -; abundance: many; v_gene: TRBV30; j_gene: TRBJ2-7; CDR3aa: CAWSHSYEQYF; CDR3nt: TGTGCCTGGAGTCATTCCTACGAGCAGTACTTC
len: 15; d_gene: TRBD2; abundance: few; v_gene: TRBV12-3/TRBV12-4; j_gene: TRBJ2-4; CDR3aa: CASTPTGAGGVDQYF; CDR3nt: TGTGCCAGCACCCCAACGGGAGCGGGGGGCGTCGATCAGTACTTC
len: 15; d_gene: -; abundance: many; v_gene: TRBV7-2; j_gene: TRBJ2-7; CDR3aa: CASSSFSAPGYEQYF; CDR3nt: TGTGCCAGCAGCTCTTTCTCGGCCCCAGGGTACGAGCAGTACTTC
len: 15; d_gene: TRBD2; abundance: few; v_gene: TRBV20-1; j_gene: TRBJ2-3; CDR3aa: CSARGDSGGADTQYF; CDR3nt: TGCAGTGCTAGAGGGGACAGCGGGGGGGCCGATACGCAGTATTTT
len: 14; d_gene: -; abundance: few; v_gene: TRBV6-5; j_gene: TRBJ2-7; CDR3aa: CASSYRDNGYEQYF; CDR3nt: TGTGCCAGCAGCTACCGGGACAACGGCTACGAGCAGTACTTC
len: 14; d_gene: TRBD1; abundance: many; v_gene: TRBV5-1; j_gene: TRBJ2-7; CDR3aa: CASSNTGGPSEQYF; CDR3nt: TGCGCCAGCAGCAATACAGGGGGGCCTTCCGAGCAGTACTTC
len: 15; d_gene: -; abundance: few; v_gene: TRBV5-4; j_gene: TRBJ2-6; CDR3aa: CASRHKGSGANVLTF; CDR3nt: TGTGCCAGCCGCCACAAGGGCTCCGGGGCCAACGTCCTGACTTTC
len: 16; d_gene: -; abundance: -; v_gene: TRBV15; j_gene: TRBJ1-1; CDR3aa: CATSRDLAGGNTEAFF; CDR3nt: TGTGCCACCAGCAGAGATCTGGCGGGGGGGAACACTGAAGCTTTCTTT
len: 15; d_gene: -; abundance: many; v_gene: TRBV6-5; j_gene: TRBJ1-1; CDR3aa: CASSYSATEGTEAFF; CDR3nt: TGTGCCAGCAGTTACTCGGCCACAGAAGGTACTGAAGCTTTCTTT
len: 13; d_gene: -; abundance: many; v_gene: TRBV6-1; j_gene: TRBJ2-5; CDR3aa: CASSDPMTETQYF; CDR3nt: TGTGCCAGCAGTGATCCTATGACCGAGACCCAGTACTTC
len: 12; d_gene: -; abundance: few; v_gene: TRBV30; j_gene: TRBJ2-5; CDR3aa: CAWSVGVETQYF; CDR3nt: TGTGCCTGGAGTGTAGGAGTCGAGACCCAGTACTTC
len: 14; d_gene: -; abundance: many; v_gene: TRBV20-1; j_gene: TRBJ2-1; CDR3aa: CSAPREPEINEQFF; CDR3nt: TGCAGTGCCCCCCGGGAGCCCGAGATTAATGAGCAGTTCTTC
len: 14; d_gene: TRBD1; abundance: -; v_gene: TRBV14; j_gene: TRBJ2-3; CDR3aa: CASSSGQAQVTQYF; CDR3nt: TGTGCCAGCAGCTCGGGACAGGCTCAGGTTACGCAGTATTTT
len: 15; d_gene: TRBD1; abundance: -; v_gene: TRBV24-1; j_gene: TRBJ2-7; CDR3aa: CATSVPGTVPYEQYF; CDR3nt: TGTGCCACCAGTGTTCCCGGGACAGTACCCTACGAGCAGTACTTC
len: 12; d_gene: TRBD1; abundance: many; v_gene: TRBV2; j_gene: TRBJ1-1; CDR3aa: CASSPQGTEAFF; CDR3nt: TGTGCCAGCAGCCCACAGGGGACTGAAGCTTTCTTT
len: 13; d_gene: -; abundance: many; v_gene: TRBV7-7; j_gene: TRBJ2-1; CDR3aa: CASSLDGGDEQFF; CDR3nt: TGTGCCAGCAGCTTAGATGGTGGGGATGAGCAGTTCTTC
len: 15; d_gene: -; abundance: few; v_gene: TRBV11-2; j_gene: TRBJ2-1; CDR3aa: CASSLARHQASREFF; CDR3nt: TGTGCCAGCAGTTTAGCTAGGCATCAAGCATCAAGGGAATTCTTC
len: 15; d_gene: -; abundance: -; v_gene: TRBV6-5; j_gene: TRBJ2-5; CDR3aa: CASSYSTDHQETQYF; CDR3nt: TGTGCCAGCAGTTACTCGACGGATCACCAAGAGACCCAGTACTTC
len: 16; d_gene: -; abundance: -; v_gene: TRBV19; j_gene: TRBJ2-6; CDR3aa: CASSGDSFSGANVLTF; CDR3nt: TGTGCCAGTAGTGGAGACAGCTTCTCCGGGGCCAACGTCCTGACTTTC
len: 16; d_gene: -; abundance: -; v_gene: TRBV9; j_gene: TRBJ2-5; CDR3aa: CASSVAPKANQETQYF; CDR3nt: TGTGCCAGCAGCGTAGCCCCCAAGGCTAACCAAGAGACCCAGTACTTC
len: 13; d_gene: TRBD2; abundance: few; v_gene: TRBV20-1; j_gene: TRBJ2-7; CDR3aa: CSAPILAGDEQYF; CDR3nt: TGCAGTGCGCCGATACTAGCGGGGGACGAGCAGTACTTC
len: 14; d_gene: -; abundance: few; v_gene: TRBV4-3; j_gene: TRBJ1-2; CDR3aa: CASSQVAGGNGYTF; CDR3nt: TGCGCCAGCAGCCAAGTCGCTGGGGGCAATGGCTACACCTTC
len: 12; d_gene: -; abundance: few; v_gene: TRBV20-1; j_gene: TRBJ1-2; CDR3aa: CSASRGDDGYTF; CDR3nt: TGCAGTGCTAGCAGGGGTGATGATGGCTACACCTTC
len: 16; d_gene: TRBD1; abundance: -; v_gene: TRBV7-2; j_gene: TRBJ2-5; CDR3aa: CASRIAGTGGRETQYF; CDR3nt: TGTGCCAGCAGGATCGCCGGGACAGGGGGGCGAGAGACCCAGTACTTC
len: 16; d_gene: TRBD2; abundance: -; v_gene: TRBV24-1; j_gene: TRBJ2-3; CDR3aa: CATSDTLAGGPDTQYF; CDR3nt: TGTGCCACCAGTGACACACTAGCGGGGGGGCCAGATACGCAGTATTTT
len: 15; d_gene: TRBD2; abundance: few; v_gene: TRBV20-1; j_gene: TRBJ2-1; CDR3aa: CSAGTSGSSYNEQFF; CDR3nt: TGCAGTGCTGGGACTAGCGGGAGCTCCTACAATGAGCAGTTCTTC
len: 19; d_gene: TRBD1; abundance: few; v_gene: TRBV4-3; j_gene: TRBJ1-1; CDR3aa: CASSQHSPTGTGVPTEAFF; CDR3nt: TGCGCCAGCAGCCAACACTCCCCGACCGGGACAGGGGTCCCCACTGAAGCTTTCTTT
len: 17; d_gene: -; abundance: medium-sized; v_gene: TRBV7-2; j_gene: TRBJ2-5; CDR3aa: CASSPRGGGGYQETQYF; CDR3nt: TGTGCCAGCAGCCCGCGCGGGGGAGGGGGGTACCAAGAGACCCAGTACTTC
len: 16; d_gene: TRBD2; abundance: -; v_gene: TRBV11-2; j_gene: TRBJ2-1; CDR3aa: CASSLLWRGANNEQFF; CDR3nt: TGTGCCAGCAGCTTATTATGGCGGGGGGCAAACAATGAGCAGTTCTTC
len: 15; d_gene: -; abundance: few; v_gene: TRBV3-1; j_gene: TRBJ1-1; CDR3aa: CASSTSGTQNTEAFF; CDR3nt: TGTGCCAGCAGTACTTCCGGGACACAGAACACTGAAGCTTTCTTT
len: 15; d_gene: TRBD2; abundance: many; v_gene: TRBV9; j_gene: TRBJ2-3; CDR3aa: CASSTSGVGTDTQYF; CDR3nt: TGTGCCAGCAGTACTAGCGGGGTGGGCACAGATACGCAGTATTTT
len: 13; d_gene: -; abundance: -; v_gene: TRBV5-4; j_gene: TRBJ1-2; CDR3aa: CASSLLVVPGYTF; CDR3nt: TGTGCCAGCAGCTTGTTAGTGGTCCCCGGCTACACCTTC
len: 14; d_gene: TRBD2; abundance: few; v_gene: TRBV6-6; j_gene: TRBJ2-5; CDR3aa: CASSNSGGKETQYF; CDR3nt: TGTGCCAGCAGTAACAGCGGGGGCAAAGAGACCCAGTACTTC
len: 14; d_gene: -; abundance: few; v_gene: TRBV18; j_gene: TRBJ1-4; CDR3aa: CASSPFWKDEKLFF; CDR3nt: TGTGCCAGCTCACCGTTCTGGAAGGATGAAAAACTGTTTTTT
len: 13; d_gene: -; abundance: few; v_gene: TRBV5-5; j_gene: TRBJ2-5; CDR3aa: CASSLELLGTQYF; CDR3nt: TGTGCCAGCAGCTTGGAGCTGCTGGGGACCCAGTACTTC
len: 15; d_gene: TRBD2; abundance: -; v_gene: TRBV6-1; j_gene: TRBJ2-7; CDR3aa: CASRGSSGGSYEQYF; CDR3nt: TGTGCCAGCAGGGGCTCTAGCGGGGGGTCCTACGAGCAGTACTTC
len: 12; d_gene: -; abundance: few; v_gene: TRBV6-6; j_gene: TRBJ1-5; CDR3aa: CASSYSSQPQHF; CDR3nt: TGTGCCAGCAGTTACTCCAGTCAGCCCCAGCATTTT
len: 15; d_gene: TRBD1; abundance: -; v_gene: TRBV9; j_gene: TRBJ2-1; CDR3aa: CASSEQGVVYNEQFF; CDR3nt: TGTGCCAGCAGCGAGCAGGGGGTGGTCTACAATGAGCAGTTCTTC
len: 13; d_gene: TRBD1; abundance: -; v_gene: TRBV5-1; j_gene: TRBJ2-7; CDR3aa: CASSSSTGAEQYF; CDR3nt: TGCGCCAGCAGCTCATCTACAGGGGCCGAGCAGTACTTC
len: 16; d_gene: TRBD1; abundance: few; v_gene: TRBV5-6; j_gene: TRBJ1-6; CDR3aa: CASSLAFGQGRGPLHF; CDR3nt: TGTGCCAGCAGCTTGGCCTTCGGACAGGGGCGGGGACCCCTCCACTTT
len: 13; d_gene: TRBD1; abundance: -; v_gene: TRBV5-5; j_gene: TRBJ1-4; CDR3aa: CASSQGQGEKLFF; CDR3nt: TGTGCCAGCAGCCAGGGACAGGGTGAAAAACTGTTTTTT
len: 14; d_gene: -; abundance: few; v_gene: TRBV6-1; j_gene: TRBJ1-4; CDR3aa: CASNAGGEREKLFF; CDR3nt: TGTGCCAGCAACGCGGGGGGAGAGAGGGAAAAACTGTTTTTT
len: 12; d_gene: -; abundance: many; v_gene: TRBV29-1; j_gene: TRBJ2-7; CDR3aa: CSVPGGNYEQYF; CDR3nt: TGCAGCGTTCCGGGGGGCAACTACGAGCAGTACTTC
len: 14; d_gene: -; abundance: many; v_gene: TRBV20-1; j_gene: TRBJ1-2; CDR3aa: CSARDPTGRFGYTF; CDR3nt: TGCAGTGCTAGAGATCCGACGGGGAGGTTTGGCTACACCTTC